The T cell receptor (beta chain) described here comes from a study of T cells in Graves' hyperthyroidism and ophthalmopathy. V was pared by 0 bases and J by 5 bases, with 9 bases of the junction left unmatched. The CDR3 contains 16 residues. Germline V gene lookup returns CDR1 DFQATT and CDR2 SNEGSKA (reference sequence). Study-wide results and caveats: For ophthalmopathy, model prediction preceded onset by a median 6.5 months. The blood repertoire included most of the expanded thyroid clonotypes above 0.001.

Amplified TCR beta CDR3 regions derived from RNA transcripts. Carried out on the TCR CDR3, a first-round RT-PCR used the HTBI primer set. TCRdb re-analysed the multiplex PCR reads in MiXCR, keeping a single row per CDR3 protein. The sample shows about 600,000 distinct CDR3 sequences, around 15% of them seen only once. The source of the PBMCs was 10 ml of fresh peripheral blood. With regard to this clonotype: The antigen remains unidentified.

Material for sequencing was blood. The chain carries TRBV20-1 and TRBJ2-5; 10 positions agree with TRBD2. The clonotype was recovered from a woman in her 50s with Graves' ophthalmopathy. The CDR3 region is CSAREPRTSGAETQYF. CDR3 nucleotides: TGCAGTGCTAGAGAACCCAGGACTAGCGGAGCGGAGACCCAGTACTTC.